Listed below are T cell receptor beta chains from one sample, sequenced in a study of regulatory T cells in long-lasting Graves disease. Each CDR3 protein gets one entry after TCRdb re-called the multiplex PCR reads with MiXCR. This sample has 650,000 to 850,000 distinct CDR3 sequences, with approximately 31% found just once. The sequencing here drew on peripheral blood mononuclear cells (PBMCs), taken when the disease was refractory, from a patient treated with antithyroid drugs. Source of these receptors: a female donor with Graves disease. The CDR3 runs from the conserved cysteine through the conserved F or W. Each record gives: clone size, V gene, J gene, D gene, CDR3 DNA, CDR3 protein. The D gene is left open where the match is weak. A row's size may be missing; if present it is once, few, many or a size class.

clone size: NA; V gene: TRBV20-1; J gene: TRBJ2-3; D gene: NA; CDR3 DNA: TGCAGTGCTAGAGTGGGAACAGATACGCAGTATTTT; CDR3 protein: CSARVGTDTQYF
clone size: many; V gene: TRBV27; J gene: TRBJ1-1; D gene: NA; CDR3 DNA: TGTGCCAGCAGTCACGGAATACAGAACACTGAAGCTTTCTTT; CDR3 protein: CASSHGIQNTEAFF
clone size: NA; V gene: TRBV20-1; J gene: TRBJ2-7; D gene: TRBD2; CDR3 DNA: TGCAGTGCGAATGGGGGACTAAGCACGCTCTACGAGCAGTACTTC; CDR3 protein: CSANGGLSTLYEQYF
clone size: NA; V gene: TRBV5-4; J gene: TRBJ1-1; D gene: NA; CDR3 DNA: TGTGCCAGCAGCTTGTCTCCCGAACCGGCCACTGAAGCTTTCTTT; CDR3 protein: CASSLSPEPATEAFF
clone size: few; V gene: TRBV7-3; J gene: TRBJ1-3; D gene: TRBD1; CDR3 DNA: TGTGCCAGCAGCCCCCTGGACAGGGAAGCTGGAAACACCATATATTTT; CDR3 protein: CASSPLDREAGNTIYF
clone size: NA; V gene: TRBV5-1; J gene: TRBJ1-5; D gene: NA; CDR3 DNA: TGCGCCAGCAGCTTGGATCACAGCCCCAATCAGCCCCAGCATTTT; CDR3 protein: CASSLDHSPNQPQHF
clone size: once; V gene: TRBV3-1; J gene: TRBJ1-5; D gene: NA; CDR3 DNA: TGTGCCAGCAGCCAAGATTTTGGGGCTGAGGAGCCCCAGCATTTT; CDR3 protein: CASSQDFGAEEPQHF
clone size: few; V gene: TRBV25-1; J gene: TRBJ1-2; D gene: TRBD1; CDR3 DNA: TGTGCCAGCAGTGAATGGGCAGGGGGCGCGGGTGGCTACACCTTC; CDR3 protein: CASSEWAGGAGGYTF
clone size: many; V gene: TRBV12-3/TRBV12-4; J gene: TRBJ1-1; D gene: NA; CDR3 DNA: TGTGCCAGCAGTCTCGGGTCGGGCTCTGAAGCTTTCTTT; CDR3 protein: CASSLGSGSEAFF
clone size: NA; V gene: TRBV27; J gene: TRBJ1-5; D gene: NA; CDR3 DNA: TGTGCCACCAACGAAGACGGTAGCAATCAGCCCCAGCATTTT; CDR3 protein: CATNEDGSNQPQHF
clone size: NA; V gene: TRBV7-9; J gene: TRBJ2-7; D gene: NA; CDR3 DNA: TGTGCCAGCAGCGTCGCCGTGCCGGACGAGCAGTACTTC; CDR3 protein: CASSVAVPDEQYF
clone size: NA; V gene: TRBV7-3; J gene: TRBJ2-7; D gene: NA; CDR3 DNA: TGCGCCAGCGGGCTCAGGGCGACAGACTACGAGCAGTACTTC; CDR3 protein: CASGLRATDYEQYF
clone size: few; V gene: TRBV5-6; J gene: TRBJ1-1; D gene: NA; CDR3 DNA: TGTGCCAGCATGGCGTACACCGGGGAGGGGGTGTTGACTCTGAACACTGAAGCTTTCTTT; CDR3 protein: CASMAYTGEGVLTLNTEAFF
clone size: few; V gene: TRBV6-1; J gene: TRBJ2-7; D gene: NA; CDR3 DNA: TGTGCCAGCAGTCCCCACTCCTACGAGCAGTACTTC; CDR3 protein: CASSPHSYEQYF
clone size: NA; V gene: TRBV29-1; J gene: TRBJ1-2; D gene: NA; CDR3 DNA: TGCAGCGTTGACAAAAACTATGGCTACACCTTC; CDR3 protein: CSVDKNYGYTF
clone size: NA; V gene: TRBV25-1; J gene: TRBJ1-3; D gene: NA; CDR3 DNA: TGTGCCAGCAGTGCCAGGCTAGGCGGAAACACCATATATTTT; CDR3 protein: CASSARLGGNTIYF
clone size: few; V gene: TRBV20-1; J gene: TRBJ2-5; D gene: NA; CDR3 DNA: TGCAGTGCTAGAGTCTGGGGTGTGGAGACCCAGTACTTC; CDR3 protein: CSARVWGVETQYF
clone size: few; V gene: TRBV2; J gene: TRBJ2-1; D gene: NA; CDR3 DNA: TGTGCCAGCACAGGCGTAGGGGGAGGATCCTACAATGAGCAGTTCTTC; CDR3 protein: CASTGVGGGSYNEQFF
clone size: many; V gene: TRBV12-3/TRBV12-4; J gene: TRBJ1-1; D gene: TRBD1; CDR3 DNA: TGTGCCAGCAGCCAAGGACAGGGATACAAAGCTTTCTTT; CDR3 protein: CASSQGQGYKAFF
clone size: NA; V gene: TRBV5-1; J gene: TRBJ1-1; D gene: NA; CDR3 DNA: TGCGCCAGCAGCAAGACAACGAACACTGAAGCTTTCTTT; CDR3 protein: CASSKTTNTEAFF
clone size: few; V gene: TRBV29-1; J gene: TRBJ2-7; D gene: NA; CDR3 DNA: TGCAGCGCCACCCAGAACGAGCAGTACTTC; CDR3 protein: CSATQNEQYF
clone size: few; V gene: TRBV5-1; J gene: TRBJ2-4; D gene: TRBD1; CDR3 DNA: TGCGCCAGCAGCCTCGACTCGACAGGGAGCAAAAACATTCAGTACTTC; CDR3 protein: CASSLDSTGSKNIQYF
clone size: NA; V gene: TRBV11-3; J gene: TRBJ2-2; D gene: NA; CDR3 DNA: TGTGCCAGCAGCTTAGGTTCGGACGGGGAGCTGTTTTTT; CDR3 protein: CASSLGSDGELFF
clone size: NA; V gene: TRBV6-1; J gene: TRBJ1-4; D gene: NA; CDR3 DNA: TGTGCCAGCAGTGTTCTACAGGGTAATGAAAAACTGTTTTTT; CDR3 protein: CASSVLQGNEKLFF
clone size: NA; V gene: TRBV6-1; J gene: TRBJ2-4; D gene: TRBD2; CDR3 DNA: TGTGCCAGCACTAGCGGGAGGGCCGCATCCAAAAACATTCAGTACTTC; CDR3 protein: CASTSGRAASKNIQYF
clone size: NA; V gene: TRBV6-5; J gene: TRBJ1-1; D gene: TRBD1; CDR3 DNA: TGTGCCAGCAGTTACAGGGGGCTAAAGAAAACTGAAGCTTTCTTT; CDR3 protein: CASSYRGLKKTEAFF
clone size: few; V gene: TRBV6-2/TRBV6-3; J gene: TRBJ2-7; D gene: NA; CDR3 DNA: TGTGCCAGCAGCCCGTCAGGGGGGTCCGCCTACGAGCAGTACTTC; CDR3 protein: CASSPSGGSAYEQYF
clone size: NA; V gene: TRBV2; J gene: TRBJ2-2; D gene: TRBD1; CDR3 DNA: TGTGCCAGCAGTGACCCGGGACAGGGGGCCCAAGGCACCGGGGAGCTGTTTTTT; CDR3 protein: CASSDPGQGAQGTGELFF
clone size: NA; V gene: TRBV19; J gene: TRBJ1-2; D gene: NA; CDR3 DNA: TGTGCCAGTGCAGTGGGGGGGAGAGCTGGCTACACCTTC; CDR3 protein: CASAVGGRAGYTF
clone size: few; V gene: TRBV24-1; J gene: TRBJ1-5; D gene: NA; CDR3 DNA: TGTGCCACCAGTGTCCCGCTCCCCGGAGGACTCCCCGATAGCAATCAGCCCCAGCATTTT; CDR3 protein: CATSVPLPGGLPDSNQPQHF
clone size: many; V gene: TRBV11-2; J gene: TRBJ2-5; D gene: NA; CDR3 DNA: TGTGCCAGCGGCCCAGGGACAACTCCAGAGACCCAGTACTTC; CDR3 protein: CASGPGTTPETQYF
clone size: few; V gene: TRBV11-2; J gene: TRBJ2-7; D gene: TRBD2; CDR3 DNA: TGTGCCAGCAGCTTGAAACCGGGACTAGACTACGAGCAGTACTTC; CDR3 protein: CASSLKPGLDYEQYF
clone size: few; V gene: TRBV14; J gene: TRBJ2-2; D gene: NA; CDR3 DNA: TGTGCCAGCAGCCAGCCCGAACTAACCGGGGAGCTGTTTTTT; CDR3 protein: CASSQPELTGELFF
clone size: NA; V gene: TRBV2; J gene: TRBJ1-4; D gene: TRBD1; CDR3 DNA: TGTGCCAGCAGTGAAGTTAAGGGACAGGGGGATGAAAAACTGTTTTTT; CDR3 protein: CASSEVKGQGDEKLFF
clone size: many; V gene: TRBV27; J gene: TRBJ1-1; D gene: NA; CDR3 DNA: TGTGCCAGCAGTGTCGACTGGGGAGCCAACACTGAAGCTTTCTTT; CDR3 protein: CASSVDWGANTEAFF
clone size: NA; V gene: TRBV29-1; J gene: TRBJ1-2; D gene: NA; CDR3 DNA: TGCAGCGTTGATGAGGGGAATGGCTACACCTTC; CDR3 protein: CSVDEGNGYTF
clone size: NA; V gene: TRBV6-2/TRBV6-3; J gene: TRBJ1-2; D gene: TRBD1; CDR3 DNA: TGTGCCAGCAGCGCCGGGACAGGGGGCTTTGGCTACACCTTC; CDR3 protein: CASSAGTGGFGYTF
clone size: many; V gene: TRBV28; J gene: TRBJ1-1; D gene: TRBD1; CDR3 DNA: TGTGCCAGCAGTTTACCGGACAGGCCCGGGGAGGGTAGCACTGAAGCTTTCTTT; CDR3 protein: CASSLPDRPGEGSTEAFF
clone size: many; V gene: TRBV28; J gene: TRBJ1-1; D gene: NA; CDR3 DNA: TGTGCCAGCAGTTTATTACGAGGGAACACTGAAGCTTTCTTT; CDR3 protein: CASSLLRGNTEAFF
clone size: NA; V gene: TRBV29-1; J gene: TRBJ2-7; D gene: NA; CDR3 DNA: TGCAGCGTTGAAGATCCCAGGCGCCCCCCCTACGAGCAGTACTTC; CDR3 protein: CSVEDPRRPPYEQYF
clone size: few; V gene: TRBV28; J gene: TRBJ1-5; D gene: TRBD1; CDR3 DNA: TGTGCCAGCAGTCCCACAAGGACAGGGGGCTTGAGCAATCAGCCCCAGCATTTT; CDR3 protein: CASSPTRTGGLSNQPQHF
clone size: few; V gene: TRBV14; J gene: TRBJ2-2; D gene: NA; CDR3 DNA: TGTGCCAGCAGCCAGGGGCCGGGAAGCAACACCGGGGAGCTGTTTTTT; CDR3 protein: CASSQGPGSNTGELFF
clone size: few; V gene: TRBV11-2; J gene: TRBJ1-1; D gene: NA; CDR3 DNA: TGTGCCAGCAGCTTAGCAGGGAACAGGGACGCTTTCTTT; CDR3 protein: CASSLAGNRDAFF
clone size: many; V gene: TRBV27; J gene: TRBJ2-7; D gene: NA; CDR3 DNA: TGTGCCAGCTTCCCTATCCCCGGAGACAGGGAGGGGGAGCAGTACTTC; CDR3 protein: CASFPIPGDREGEQYF
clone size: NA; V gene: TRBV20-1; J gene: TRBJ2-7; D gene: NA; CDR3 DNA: TGCAGTGCTAGAGACGAAAGGGCGTTTTCCTACGAGCAGTACTTC; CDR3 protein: CSARDERAFSYEQYF
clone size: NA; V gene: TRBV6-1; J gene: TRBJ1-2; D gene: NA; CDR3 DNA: TGTGCCAGCAGTGAAGGTAGAAACAAGGGGCATGGCTACACCTTC; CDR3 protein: CASSEGRNKGHGYTF
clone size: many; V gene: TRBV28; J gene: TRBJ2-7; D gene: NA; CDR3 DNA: TGTGCCAGCAGTCCCAGGAGGCCCTCCTACGAGCAGTACTTC; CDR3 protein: CASSPRRPSYEQYF
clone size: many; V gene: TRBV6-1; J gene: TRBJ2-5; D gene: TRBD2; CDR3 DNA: TGTGCCAGCAGAGAGGGACTAGCGGACCAAGAGACCCAGTACTTC; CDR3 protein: CASREGLADQETQYF
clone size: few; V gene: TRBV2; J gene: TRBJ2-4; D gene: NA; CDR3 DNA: TGTGCCAGCAGTGAAATGGGGGAGATATTAGCCAAAAACATTCAGTACTTC; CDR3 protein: CASSEMGEILAKNIQYF
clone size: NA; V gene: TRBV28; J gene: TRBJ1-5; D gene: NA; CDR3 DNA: TGTGCCAGCAGTTCCCCAGGGTCCCGGCAGCCCCAGCATTTT; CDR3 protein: CASSSPGSRQPQHF
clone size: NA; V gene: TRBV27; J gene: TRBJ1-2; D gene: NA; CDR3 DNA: TGTGCCAGCACTCCCCGAGGAGGCCTAACTTTTGGCTATGGCTACACCTTC; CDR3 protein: CASTPRGGLTFGYGYTF
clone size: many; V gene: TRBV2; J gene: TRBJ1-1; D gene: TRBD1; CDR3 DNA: TGTGCCAGCAGTGATGACAGGGGGCGGACTGAAGCTTTCTTT; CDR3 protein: CASSDDRGRTEAFF
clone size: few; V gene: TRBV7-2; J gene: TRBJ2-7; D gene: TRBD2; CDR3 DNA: TGTGCCAGCAGCTTGGTGGCTAGCGGGAGGACAGCGTCCTACGAGCAGTACTTC; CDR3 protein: CASSLVASGRTASYEQYF
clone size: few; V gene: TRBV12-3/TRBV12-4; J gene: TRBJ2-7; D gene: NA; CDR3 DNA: TGTGCCAGCAAGGGAAGGGGCGAGCAGTACTTC; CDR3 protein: CASKGRGEQYF